These T cell receptor beta chains were read from a single sample in a study of blood T cells in healthy people across ages. TCRdb reprocessed the 5' RACE reads via MiXCR and lists one record per CDR3 protein. The sample comprises about 680,000 distinct CDR3 sequences, roughly 49% of which are singletons, and around a third rests with the top ten. Sequencing was performed on blood. These receptors were collected from a woman in her sixties in good health. CDR3s include the opening cysteine and the closing phenylalanine or tryptophan. D genes are given only for firm matches. Clone size appears in some rows only: once, few, many, or a class for an expanded clone.

V	size	D	J	DNA	CDR3
TRBV27	once	-	TRBJ1-2	TGTGCCAGCAGTTTTACCGGGGCCCACGGCTACACCTTC	CASSFTGAHGYTF
TRBV6-2/TRBV6-3	-	-	TRBJ1-2	TGTGCCAGCAGTTACGGGCAGGATGCTAGTTACACCTTC	CASSYGQDASYTF
TRBV30	-	-	TRBJ2-5	TGTGCCTGGAGTGTTTTGGTGGGGGCTTCGGGGACCCAGTACTTC	CAWSVLVGASGTQYF
TRBV5-1	-	-	TRBJ2-1	TGCGCCAGCAGCTTGGTTAAGGCTGCCGTCCCGTACAATGAGCAGTTCTTC	CASSLVKAAVPYNEQFF
TRBV3-1	few	TRBD2	TRBJ2-4	TGTGCCAGCAGCCAACCCATCCTGGGGGAGGGCTTAGCCAAAAACATTCAGTACTTC	CASSQPILGEGLAKNIQYF
TRBV15	few	-	TRBJ2-1	TGTGCCACCAGCACCCACAGGGCAAGCTCCTACAATGAGCAGTTCTTC	CATSTHRASSYNEQFF
TRBV5-5	-	-	TRBJ1-1	TGTGCCAGCAGCGTGGTGCAGGGTACCACTGAAGCTTTCTTT	CASSVVQGTTEAFF
TRBV28	once	TRBD1	TRBJ2-6	TGTGCCAGCAGACCAGGGGGTACTGGGGCCAACGTCCTGACTTTC	CASRPGGTGANVLTF
TRBV7-2	-	TRBD2	TRBJ2-1	TGTGCCAGCAGCCCGGGGCCAGCGGGATACAATGAGCAGTTCTTC	CASSPGPAGYNEQFF
TRBV6-2/TRBV6-3	-	-	TRBJ2-7	TGTGCCAGCACCTCGTCCGGGACCGGCTCCTACGAGCAGTACTTC	CASTSSGTGSYEQYF
TRBV11-2	-	-	TRBJ2-1	TGTGCCAGCAGCTTCGTGACCGGGACCATCAATGAGCAGTTCTTC	CASSFVTGTINEQFF
TRBV20-1	-	-	TRBJ1-1	TGCAGGATGAGGGGCGACCTGAACACTGAAGCTTTCTTT	CRMRGDLNTEAFF
TRBV6-6	-	-	TRBJ1-1	TGTGCCAGCAGCGGAATGAACACTGAAGCTTTCTTT	CASSGMNTEAFF
TRBV6-5	-	TRBD2	TRBJ2-3	TGTGCCAGCAGTTACTCAGCGACTAGCAGGACAGATACGCAGTATTTT	CASSYSATSRTDTQYF
TRBV29-1	many	-	TRBJ2-3	TGCAGCGTTGATTCAAGCACAGATACGCAGTATTTT	CSVDSSTDTQYF
TRBV7-8	-	-	TRBJ2-6	TGTGCCAGCGGCTTAGAGGGGGTTGGGGCCAACGTCCTGACTTTC	CASGLEGVGANVLTF
TRBV20-1	-	-	TRBJ2-1	TGCAGTGCCCGAAACGAGGAAGTAGCCATGAGCTACAATGAGCAGTTCTTC	CSARNEEVAMSYNEQFF
TRBV5-1	-	TRBD2	TRBJ2-7	TGCGCCAGCAGCCAAGATGGGGGGGCCTACGAGCAGTACTTC	CASSQDGGAYEQYF
TRBV24-1	-	TRBD2	TRBJ2-3	TGTGCCACCGGGGGACTAGCTGGCACAGATACGCAGTATTTT	CATGGLAGTDTQYF
TRBV10-3	few	-	TRBJ1-2	TGTGCCATCAGTGACTCCGTTTTTACAGGAAGGCCTTATGGCTACACCTTC	CAISDSVFTGRPYGYTF
TRBV14	-	TRBD2	TRBJ2-3	TGTGCCAGCAGCCAAGCACTAGCGGGCGGACGAGATACGCAGTATTTT	CASSQALAGGRDTQYF
TRBV27	-	-	TRBJ2-4	TGTGCCAGCAGTCACGGACTAATTCAGTACTTC	CASSHGLIQYF
TRBV20-1	many	-	TRBJ1-4	TGCAGTGCTGTACAGGGAGGGGAAAAACTGTTTTTT	CSAVQGGEKLFF
TRBV12-3/TRBV12-4	-	-	TRBJ2-2	TGTGCCAGCATCCCTTCGACTAGTTTCCGGGAGCTGTTTTTT	CASIPSTSFRELFF
TRBV4-3	-	TRBD2	TRBJ2-1	TGCGCCAGCAGCCAGCCGGGACTAGCGGGCAAGCAGTTCTTC	CASSQPGLAGKQFF
TRBV4-2	-	TRBD2	TRBJ2-1	TGTGCCAGCAGCCAAGGGAGAGGGAGGGCCTTCAATGAGCAGTTCTTC	CASSQGRGRAFNEQFF
TRBV2	-	-	TRBJ1-2	TGTGCCAGCAGTGGGGGTCTTCGGTCTGATGGCTACACCTTC	CASSGGLRSDGYTF
TRBV5-1	-	TRBD2	TRBJ2-3	TGCGCCAGCAGGTTAGCGGGAGCCGGCACAGATACGCAGTATTTT	CASRLAGAGTDTQYF
TRBV2	-	-	TRBJ1-5	TGTGCCAGCTGTCTAGACAGTGCGAGCAATCAGCCCCAGCATTTT	CASCLDSASNQPQHF
TRBV10-3	-	-	TRBJ2-7	TGTGCCATCAGCCCCACGTACGGGGGAAAATACGAGCAGTACTTC	CAISPTYGGKYEQYF
TRBV9	-	TRBD2	TRBJ2-1	TGTGCCAGCAGCGTAGAAGGTACGACGGGGGGCGGGAGGACCCACAATGAGCAGTTCTTC	CASSVEGTTGGGRTHNEQFF
TRBV28	few	-	TRBJ2-7	TGTGCCAGCAGTCGGGACGTCGGTTCCTACGAGCAGTACTTC	CASSRDVGSYEQYF
TRBV27	-	TRBD1	TRBJ1-6	TGTGCCAGCAGAGCTCAGGGGGGAAGCTCACCCCTCCACTTT	CASRAQGGSSPLHF
TRBV3-1	-	TRBD2	TRBJ2-1	TGTGCCAGCAGCACTAGCGGGAGGGCCTCTTGGAATGAGCAGTTCTTC	CASSTSGRASWNEQFF
TRBV7-3	once	-	TRBJ2-2	TGTGCCAGCAGTCACAGGAGGGGAACCAGGGAGCTGTTTTTT	CASSHRRGTRELFF
TRBV21-1	few	-	TRBJ2-1	TGTGCCAGCAGCAAGAGACTAGCGGGAGTCAATGAGCAGTTCTTC	CASSKRLAGVNEQFF
TRBV4-2	-	TRBD2	TRBJ2-7	TGTGCCAGCAGCCAAGAGTGGGGGGGAGTGGGTTCCTACGAGCAGTACTTC	CASSQEWGGVGSYEQYF
TRBV29-1	-	-	TRBJ2-1	TGCAGCGTTGAGCTTCCGACAGGCCTGAGCTCCTACAATGAGCAGTTCTTC	CSVELPTGLSSYNEQFF
TRBV4-3	-	-	TRBJ2-2	TGCGCCAGCAGCCAAGTAGAGGGGAACACCGGGGAGCTGTTTTTT	CASSQVEGNTGELFF
TRBV27	few	-	TRBJ2-7	TGTGCCAGCAGTTTAAAGAAGTCCTACGAGCAGTACTTC	CASSLKKSYEQYF
TRBV7-2	-	TRBD1	TRBJ2-5	TGTGCCAGCAGCCCAAGAGGGGGCGGAGCCCAAGAGACCCAGTACTTC	CASSPRGGGAQETQYF
TRBV7-3	-	TRBD2	TRBJ2-1	TGTGCCAGCAGCGAGCGAGCGGGAGTGAAGTTCTTC	CASSERAGVKFF
TRBV7-2	-	TRBD1	TRBJ2-7	TGTGCCAGCAGCCCGAACCCGGACAGGGAGGCCTACGAGCAGTACTTC	CASSPNPDREAYEQYF
TRBV6-6	few	-	TRBJ2-7	TGTGCCAGCAGTTACGGAGGGAGGGGGGTTGACGAGCAGTACTTC	CASSYGGRGVDEQYF
TRBV5-1	-	-	TRBJ2-3	TGCGCCAGCAGCGTCTCAGGGGCGCAGACAGATACGCAGTATTTT	CASSVSGAQTDTQYF
TRBV4-3	few	-	TRBJ2-1	TGCGCCAGCAGCCAAGAAGAGGGACACCCTACAGAGCAGTTCTTC	CASSQEEGHPTEQFF
TRBV5-1	-	-	TRBJ2-7	TGCGCCAGCAGCTTGTTGTCCCAGGGAGTATCCTACGAGCAGTACTTC	CASSLLSQGVSYEQYF